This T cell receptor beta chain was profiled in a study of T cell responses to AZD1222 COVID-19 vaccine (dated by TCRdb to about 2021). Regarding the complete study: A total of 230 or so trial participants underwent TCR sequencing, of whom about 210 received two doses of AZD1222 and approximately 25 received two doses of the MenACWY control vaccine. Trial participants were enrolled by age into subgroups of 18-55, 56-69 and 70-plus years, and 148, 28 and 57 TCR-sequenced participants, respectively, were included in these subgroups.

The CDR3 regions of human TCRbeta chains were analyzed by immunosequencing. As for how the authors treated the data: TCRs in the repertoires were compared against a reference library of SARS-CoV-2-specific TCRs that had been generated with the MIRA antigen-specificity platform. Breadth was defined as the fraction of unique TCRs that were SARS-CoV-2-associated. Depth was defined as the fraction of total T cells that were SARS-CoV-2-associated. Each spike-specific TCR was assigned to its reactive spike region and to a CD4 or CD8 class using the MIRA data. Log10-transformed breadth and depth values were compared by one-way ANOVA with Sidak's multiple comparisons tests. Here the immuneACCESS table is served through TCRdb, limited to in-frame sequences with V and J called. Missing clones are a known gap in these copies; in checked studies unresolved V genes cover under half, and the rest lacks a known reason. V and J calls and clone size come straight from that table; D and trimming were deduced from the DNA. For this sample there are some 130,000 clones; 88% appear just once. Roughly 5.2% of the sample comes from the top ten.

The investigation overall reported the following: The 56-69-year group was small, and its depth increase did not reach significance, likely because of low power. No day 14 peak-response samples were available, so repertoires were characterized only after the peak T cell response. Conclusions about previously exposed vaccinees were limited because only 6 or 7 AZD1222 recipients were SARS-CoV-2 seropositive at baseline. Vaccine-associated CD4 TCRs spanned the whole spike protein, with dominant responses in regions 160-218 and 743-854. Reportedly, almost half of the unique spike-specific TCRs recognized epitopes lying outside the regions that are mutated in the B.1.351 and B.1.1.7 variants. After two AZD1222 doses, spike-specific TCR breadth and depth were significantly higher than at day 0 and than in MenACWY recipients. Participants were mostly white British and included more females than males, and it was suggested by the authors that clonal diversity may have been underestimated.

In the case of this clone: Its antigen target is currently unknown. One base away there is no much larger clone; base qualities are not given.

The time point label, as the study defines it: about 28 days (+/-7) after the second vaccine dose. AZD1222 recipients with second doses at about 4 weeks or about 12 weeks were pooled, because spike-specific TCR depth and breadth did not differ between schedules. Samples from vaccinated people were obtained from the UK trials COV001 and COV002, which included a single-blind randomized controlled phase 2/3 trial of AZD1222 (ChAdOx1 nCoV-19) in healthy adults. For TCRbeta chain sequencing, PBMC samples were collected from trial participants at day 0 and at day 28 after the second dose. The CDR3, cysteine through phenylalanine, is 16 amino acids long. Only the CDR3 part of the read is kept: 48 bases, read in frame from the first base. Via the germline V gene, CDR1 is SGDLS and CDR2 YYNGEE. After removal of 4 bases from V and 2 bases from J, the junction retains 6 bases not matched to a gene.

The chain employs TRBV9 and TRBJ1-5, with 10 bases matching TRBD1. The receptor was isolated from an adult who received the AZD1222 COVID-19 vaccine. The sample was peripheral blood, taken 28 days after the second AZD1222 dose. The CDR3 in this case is CASSRPGTGGNQPQHF. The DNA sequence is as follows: TGTGCCAGCAGCCGACCCGGGACAGGGGGCAATCAGCCCCAGCATTTT.